The sample holds a few counts of the clone carrying this T cell receptor beta chain. What it recognizes is unknown. The sample belongs to a study of response to subunit inactivated influenza vaccine. Overall study findings and caveats: The authors offered the suggestion that each seasonal influenza vaccination recruits few new T cells.

This CDR3 is 13 amino acids long. V dropped 8 bases and J dropped 6; count of bases not matched to a gene: 9. TCRdb analysed the RT-PCR reads with MiXCR anew, one entry per CDR3 protein. This sample yields about 650,000 distinct CDR3 sequences, of which 13% to 15% are seen a single time; 7.5% to 9% belongs to the top ten. The TCR originated in a man aged 50-59 years who received an inactivated influenza vaccine. The chain carries TRBV12-3 or TRBV12-4 and TRBJ1-1, with 7 bases matching TRBD1. This specimen was PBMCs from blood, taken about 14 days before vaccination. The CDR3 spells CASSKATGAEAFF. The DNA for the CDR3 is TGTGCCAGCTCGAAAGCTACAGGGGCTGAAGCTTTCTTT.